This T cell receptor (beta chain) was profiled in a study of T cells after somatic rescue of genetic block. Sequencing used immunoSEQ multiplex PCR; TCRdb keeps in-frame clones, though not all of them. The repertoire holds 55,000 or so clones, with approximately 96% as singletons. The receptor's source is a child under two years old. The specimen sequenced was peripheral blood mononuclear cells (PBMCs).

The DNA of the CDR3 is TGTGCCAGCAGTTATCGGGACAGGGTCAACGAGCAGTACTTC. It is translated as CASSYRDRVNEQYF. This chain uses TRBV6-6 with TRBJ2-7, with TRBD1 matching over 9 bases. In germline, CDR1 is MNHNY, CDR2 SVGAGI (reference sequence). V shed 3 bases, J shed 5 bases, and the junction held 5 bases outside the gene matches. The CDR3 has 14 amino acids.